This entry lists 20 T cell receptor beta chains sequenced from one sample in a study of Ad26.COV2.S vaccination and SARS-CoV-2 variants. TCRdb keeps only in-frame clones here, not all; method: immunoSEQ multiplex PCR. The data hold about 410,000 clones, with 92% observed a single time. Treatment noted: about 20 received Ad26.COV2.S at low or high dose, single or two shots; a few received placebo; per-sample allocation not given. Samples were taken on day 63 after the first vaccine or placebo injection. The input for sequencing was peripheral blood, taken in a trial of Ad26.COV2.S vaccine versus placebo. Receptor source: a person between 18 and 59 years old who received the Ad26.COV2.S COVID-19 vaccine or a placebo.

The chain carries TRBV7-9 and TRBJ2-3, with TRBD2 identical over 9 bases. The germline gives CDR1 SEHNR, CDR2 FQNEAQ (reference sequence). J lost 3 bases, V lost 3 bases, and 7 bases had no gene match. The CDR3 is 16 amino acids. For the CDR3, the DNA is TGTGCCAGCAGCTTCGTCGTAGCGGGGGTTACAGATACGCAGTATTTT. This gives the protein CASSFVVAGVTDTQYF.

V usage is TRBV3-1 (or the pseudogene TRBV3-2) and J usage is TRBJ1-1; 7 bases agree with TRBD1. The germline V gene encodes CDR1 LGHDT and CDR2 YNNKEL (reference sequence). The CDR3 runs to 13 residues. J lost 2 bases, V lost 4 bases, and 1 base had no gene match. CDR3 DNA sequence: TGTGCCAGCAGCCGGACAGGTAACACTGAAGCTTTCTTT. This encodes CASSRTGNTEAFF.

The V gene is TRBV12-3 or TRBV12-4, the J gene TRBJ1-1; D is perhaps TRBD1 (6 bases). CDR3 length: 13 amino acids. V lost 5 bases to trimming and J lost 6 bases, with 13 bases between them. Here the CDR3 reads CASSPFGGPEAFF. CDR3 sequence (DNA): TGTGCCAGCAGTCCGTTCGGGGGGCCTGAAGCTTTCTTT.

The rearrangement joins TRBV7-2 to TRBJ2-3; D is uncertain. The CDR3 contains 15 residues. CDR1 and CDR2 from the germline V gene are SGHTA and FQGNSA. Between the trimmed V and J ends, which lost 5 bases and 3 bases, there was a span of 15 bases. The CDR3 DNA reads as TGTGCCAGCAGCCACAACCCCGAAGTAACAGATACGCAGTATTTT. Amino acid sequence: CASSHNPEVTDTQYF.

The genes are TRBV6-1 and TRBJ1-1; TRBD1 might be the D (6 bases). The ends were cut back, 1 base at V and 11 bases at J, with 14 bases in the middle. This CDR3 contains 13 residues. The germline CDR1 and CDR2 sequences are MNHNS and SASEGT. CDR3 residues: CASSEGRGIEAFF. CDR3 in DNA: TGTGCCAGCAGTGAAGGCAGGGGTATTGAGGCTTTCTTT.

V gene TRBV6-2 or TRBV6-3 combines with J gene TRBJ1-1; D gene unclear. The V and J ends lost 5 bases and 0 bases respectively, with 7 bases between them. In germline, CDR1 is MNHEY, CDR2 SVGEGT. The CDR3 loop spans 13 amino acids. The CDR3 DNA reads as TGTGCCAGCAGTCTTAGAGTGAACACTGAAGCTTTCTTT. Protein sequence: CASSLRVNTEAFF.

V gene TRBV6-5 combines with J gene TRBJ2-7; 10 positions match TRBD1. The trim removed 0 bases at V and 3 bases at J, leaving 2 bases unmatched. The CDR3 totals 15 residues. Germline V gene sequence: CDR1 MNHEY, CDR2 SVGAGI. CDR3 in amino acids: CASSYSRDRGYEQYF. In DNA, the CDR3 is TGTGCCAGCAGTTACTCTCGGGACAGGGGCTACGAGCAGTACTTC.

CDR3 sequence reads: CASSLDQGYYTGELFF. CDR3 nucleotide sequence: TGTGCCAGCAGCTTGGATCAGGGGTACTACACCGGGGAGCTGTTTTTT. V usage is TRBV5-4 and J usage is TRBJ2-2; perhaps TRBD1 as D (6 bases). The CDR3 totals 16 residues. Germline V gene data show CDR1 as SGHNT and CDR2 as YYREEE (reference sequence). Trimming cost V 0 bases and J 3 bases, with 12 bases left between them.

The rearrangement joins TRBV7-8 to TRBJ2-3; 7 positions agree with TRBD2. The CDR3 spans 16 residues. V lost 2 bases to trimming and J lost 2 bases; unmatched junction nucleotides: 7. CDR1 is SGHVS and CDR2 is FQNEAQ in the germline V gene. CDR3 nucleotide sequence: TGTGCCAGCAGCTTAATGGCTAGCGGTGTCACAGATACGCAGTATTTT. It is translated as CASSLMASGVTDTQYF.

This chain's CDR3 is CASSSVTIGGYTF. CDR3 DNA: TGTGCCAGCAGCTCCGTTACAATAGGTGGCTACACCTTC. The chain carries TRBV7-2 and TRBJ1-2, with D unresolved. This CDR3 is built from 13 residues. Germline V gives CDR1 SGHTA, CDR2 FQGNSA. Trimming shortened V by 4 bases and J by 7 bases, and 13 bases separated the two germline ends.

CDR3: CASSSPQGRETQYF. CDR3 DNA: TGTGCCAGCAGCTCTCCACAGGGTCGAGAGACCCAGTACTTC. This chain uses TRBV11-2 with TRBJ2-5; D perhaps matches TRBD1 (6 bases). V gave up 4 bases and J gave up 4 bases, with 13 bases separating them. From germline, CDR1 is SGHAT and CDR2 FQNNGV. The CDR3 has 14 residues.

The V and J genes are TRBV6-6 and TRBJ1-4; D may be TRBD1 (5 bases). This CDR3 contains 15 residues. V was clipped by 8 bases and J by 1 base, with 14 bases between them. Germline V gives CDR1 MNHNY, CDR2 SVGAGI (reference sequence). The DNA for the CDR3 is TGTGCCAGCTTTCCCGGGGGACTAACTAATGAAAAACTGTTTTTT. This gives the protein CASFPGGLTNEKLFF.

V is TRBV9 and J is TRBJ2-3, with D possibly called TRBD1 or TRBD2 (5 bases each). This CDR3 spans 14 amino acids. V lost 4 bases, J lost 6 bases, and 15 bases lay in between. Per germline, CDR1 SGDLS and CDR2 YYNGEE. DNA of the CDR3: TGTGCCAGCAGCTCCCGGGACCAGACGGATACGCAGTATTTT. Amino acids: CASSSRDQTDTQYF.

This sequence joins TRBV6-4 and TRBJ2-1; 10 bases fit TRBD2. From germline, CDR1 is MRHNA and CDR2 SNTAGT. The V segment lost 4 bases and the J segment 10 bases; nucleotides outside the gene matches: 16. The CDR3 sequence is 17 residues long. CDR3 nucleotide sequence: TGTGCCAGCAGTGTCTTCGAAAGGGAGGTAGCGGGGGGAGAGCAGTTCTTC. This sequence encodes CASSVFEREVAGGEQFF.

The chain carries TRBV6-5 and TRBJ2-2; the D is unclear. V was clipped by 7 bases and J by 4 bases, with 10 bases between them. This CDR3 has 13 amino acids. Germline V gene sequence: CDR1 MNHEY, CDR2 SVGAGI. CDR3 DNA sequence: TGTGCCAGCAACGAAAAGGCCACCGGGGAGCTGTTTTTT. It is translated as CASNEKATGELFF.

This clone was detected only a few times. V and J are TRBV5-4 and TRBJ2-7; the D gene is possibly TRBD2 (6 bases). V lost 3 bases, J lost 0 bases, and 13 bases lay in between. CDR3 length: 15 amino acids. CDR1 is SGHNT and CDR2 is YYREEE in the germline V gene (reference sequence). The CDR3 region is CASSSGTYDSYEQYF. CDR3 sequence (DNA): TGTGCCAGCAGCTCCGGGACTTACGACTCCTACGAGCAGTACTTC.

The chain uses TRBV28 and TRBJ1-6; D is undetermined. This CDR3 region has 15 residues. V lost 7 bases to trimming and J lost 7 bases, with 17 bases between them. The germline V gene encodes CDR1 MDHEN and CDR2 SYDVKM. CDR3 DNA sequence: TGTGCCAGCAAAAACCCCACTTGGAGGAATTCACCCCTCCACTTT. Translated: CASKNPTWRNSPLHF.

CDR3 sequence: CASSQDRADEKLFF. In DNA form, the CDR3 reads TGCGCCAGCAGCCAAGATCGGGCTGATGAAAAACTGTTTTTT. The chain recombines TRBV4-3 with TRBJ1-4; D remains unclear. The CDR3 is 14 residues long. Trimming left V 0 bases short and J 6 bases short, with 8 bases between. CDR1 LGHNA and CDR2 YSLEER come from the germline V gene.

The rearrangement uses TRBV9 and TRBJ2-7, with D possibly being TRBD1 or TRBD2 (6 bases each). CDR1 is SGDLS, CDR2 YYNGEE, per germline. The ends were cut back, 0 bases at V and 6 bases at J, with 16 bases in the middle. This CDR3 comprises 15 residues. CDR3 sequence (DNA): TGTGCCAGCAGCGTAGAGGGGGACTCCATCCGCGAGCAGTACTTC. Amino acid sequence: CASSVEGDSIREQYF.

This rearrangement joins TRBV3-1 (or the pseudogene TRBV3-2) to TRBJ1-1; TRBD1 aligns across 7 bases. V lost 5 bases, J lost 11 bases, and 5 bases stayed unmatched. This CDR3 region has 11 residues. Germline CDR1 is LGHDT and CDR2 is YNNKEL (reference sequence). CDR3 residues: CASSLQGLAFF. The CDR3 nucleotides are TGTGCCAGCAGCTTACAGGGGTTGGCTTTCTTT.